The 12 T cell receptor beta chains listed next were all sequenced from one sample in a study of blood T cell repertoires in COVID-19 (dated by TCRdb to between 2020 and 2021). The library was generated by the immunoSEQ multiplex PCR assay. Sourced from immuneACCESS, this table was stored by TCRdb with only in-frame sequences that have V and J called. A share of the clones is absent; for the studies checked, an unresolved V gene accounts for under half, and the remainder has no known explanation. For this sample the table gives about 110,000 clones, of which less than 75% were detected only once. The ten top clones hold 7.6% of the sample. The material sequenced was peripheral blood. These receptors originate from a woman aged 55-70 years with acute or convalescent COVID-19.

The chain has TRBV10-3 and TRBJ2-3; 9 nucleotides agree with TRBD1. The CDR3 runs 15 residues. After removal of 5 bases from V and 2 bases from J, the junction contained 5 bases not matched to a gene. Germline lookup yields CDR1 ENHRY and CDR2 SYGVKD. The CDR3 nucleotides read TGTGCCATCAGTAACAGGGGGCCCCCCACAGATACGCAGTATTTT. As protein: CAISNRGPPTDTQYF.

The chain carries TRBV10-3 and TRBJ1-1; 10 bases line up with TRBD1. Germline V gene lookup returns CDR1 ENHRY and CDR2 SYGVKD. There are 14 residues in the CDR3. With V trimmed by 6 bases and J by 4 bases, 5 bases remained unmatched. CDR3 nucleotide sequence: TGTGCCATCAGCGGGGACAGGGGTGCCACTGAAGCTTTCTTT. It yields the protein CAISGDRGATEAFF.

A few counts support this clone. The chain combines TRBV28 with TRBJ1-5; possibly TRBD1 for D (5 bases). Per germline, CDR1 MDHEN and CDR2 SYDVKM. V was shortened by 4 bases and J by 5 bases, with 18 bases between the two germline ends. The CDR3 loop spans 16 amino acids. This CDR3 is CASSSQGLSGYQPQHF. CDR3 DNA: TGTGCCAGCAGTTCTCAGGGACTCTCAGGGTATCAGCCCCAGCATTTT.

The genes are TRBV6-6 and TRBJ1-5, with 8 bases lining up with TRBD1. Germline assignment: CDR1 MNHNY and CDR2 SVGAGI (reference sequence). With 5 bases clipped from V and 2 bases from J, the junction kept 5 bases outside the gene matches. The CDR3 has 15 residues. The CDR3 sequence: CASSLPGGGNQPQHF. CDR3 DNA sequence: TGTGCCAGCAGTCTACCAGGGGGCGGCAATCAGCCCCAGCATTTT.

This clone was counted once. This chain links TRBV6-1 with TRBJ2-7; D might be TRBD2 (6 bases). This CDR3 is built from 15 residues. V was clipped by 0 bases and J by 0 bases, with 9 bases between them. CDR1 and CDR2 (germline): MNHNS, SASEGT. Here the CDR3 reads CASSEASGLSYEQYF. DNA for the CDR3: TGTGCCAGCAGTGAAGCTAGCGGCCTCTCCTACGAGCAGTACTTC.

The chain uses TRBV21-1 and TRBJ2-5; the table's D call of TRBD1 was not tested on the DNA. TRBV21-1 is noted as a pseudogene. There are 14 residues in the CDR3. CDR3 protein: CASSNAGGAETQYF. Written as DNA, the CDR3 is TGTGCCAGCAGCAACGCTGGGGGCGCAGAGACCCAGTACTTC.

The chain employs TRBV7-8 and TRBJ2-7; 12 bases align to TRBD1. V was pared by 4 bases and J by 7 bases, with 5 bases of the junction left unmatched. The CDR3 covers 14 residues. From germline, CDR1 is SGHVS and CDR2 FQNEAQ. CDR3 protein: CASSSGQGAGEQYF. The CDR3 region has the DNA TGTGCCAGCAGCTCGGGACAGGGGGCGGGGGAGCAGTACTTC.

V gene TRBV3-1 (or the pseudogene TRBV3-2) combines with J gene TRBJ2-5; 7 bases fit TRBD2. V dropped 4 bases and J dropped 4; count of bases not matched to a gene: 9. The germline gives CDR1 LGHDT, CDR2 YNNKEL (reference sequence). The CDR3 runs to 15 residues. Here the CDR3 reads CASSRRTTGGETQYF. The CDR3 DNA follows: TGTGCCAGCAGCCGCCGAACGACGGGGGGAGAGACCCAGTACTTC.

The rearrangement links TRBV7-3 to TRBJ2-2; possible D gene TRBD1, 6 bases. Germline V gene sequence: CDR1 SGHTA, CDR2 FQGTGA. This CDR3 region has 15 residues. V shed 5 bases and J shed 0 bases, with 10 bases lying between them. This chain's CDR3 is CASSPWTANTGELFF. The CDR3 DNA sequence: TGTGCCAGCAGCCCTTGGACAGCGAACACCGGGGAGCTGTTTTTT.

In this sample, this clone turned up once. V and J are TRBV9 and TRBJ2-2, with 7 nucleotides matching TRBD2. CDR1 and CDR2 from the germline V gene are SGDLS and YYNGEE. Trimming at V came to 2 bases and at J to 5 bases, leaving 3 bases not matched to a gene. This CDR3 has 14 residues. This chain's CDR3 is CASSVGGSTGELFF. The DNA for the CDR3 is TGTGCCAGCAGCGTCGGGGGGAGTACCGGGGAGCTGTTTTTT.

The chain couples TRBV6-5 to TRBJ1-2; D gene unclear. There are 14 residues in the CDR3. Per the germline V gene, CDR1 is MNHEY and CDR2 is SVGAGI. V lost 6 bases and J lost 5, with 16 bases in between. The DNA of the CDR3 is TGTGCCAGCAGCCAGGCAACGGAAAGATATGGCTACACCTTC. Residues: CASSQATERYGYTF.

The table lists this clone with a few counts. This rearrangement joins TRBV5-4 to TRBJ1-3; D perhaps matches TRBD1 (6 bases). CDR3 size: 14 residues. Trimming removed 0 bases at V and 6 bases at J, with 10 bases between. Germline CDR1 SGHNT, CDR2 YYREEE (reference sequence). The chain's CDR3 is CASSLGTVENTIYF. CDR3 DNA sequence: TGTGCCAGCAGCTTGGGGACAGTAGAAAACACCATATATTTT.